This T cell receptor beta chain was recorded in a study of cytomegalovirus exposure and HLA in healthy donors. Findings of the study overall: Near-uniform donor sequencing depth was presumed by presence/absence analyses. Accurate prediction of most subjects' HLA-A and HLA-B alleles from TCR beta sequences was reported.

In the case of this clone: What it binds is unknown.

PCR amplification relied on 60 Vbeta primers (plus 13 Jbeta primers). The protocol was immunoSEQ multiplex PCR, while the TCRdb copy is restricted to in-frame clones and leaves out a portion. This sample yields about 130,000 clones, of which around 81% are seen a single time; 0.95% to 1.5% belongs to the top ten. The donors (healthy individuals) were bone marrow donors. The CDR3 is made up of 13 amino acids. In germline, CDR1 is SEHNR, CDR2 FQNEAQ (reference sequence). The ends were cut back, 8 bases at V and 0 bases at J, with 11 bases in the middle. The chain couples TRBV7-9 to TRBJ2-7, with unresolved D. The specimen was PBMCs. This TCR was sampled from a female donor in good health and CMV-seronegative. The CDR3 DNA reads TGTGCCAGCCGTGGGCCCGGCTCCTACGAGCAGTACTTC. Its translation is CASRGPGSYEQYF.